This T cell receptor beta chain was retrieved from a study of blood T cell repertoires in COVID-19. Looking at the study overall: Samples came from the United States, Italy and Spain, spanning acute and convalescent COVID-19.

V lost 5 bases, J lost 4 bases, and 12 bases lay in between. The CDR3 covers 14 residues. CDR1 and CDR2 from the germline V gene are SNHLY and FYNNEI. While infection was still active, Seattle patients were enrolled and then followed longitudinally. As originally analysed: Amplification of reference gene primers provided the estimated nucleated cell counts. TCRdb's copy holds only in-frame clones and misses some; the assay was immunoSEQ multiplex PCR. V and J calls and clone size are as listed in that table; D and trimming were resolved from the DNA. The table includes about 410,000 clones, about 88% detected once.

The J gene is TRBJ1-5, the V gene TRBV2, with no clear D. Sequenced material: peripheral blood. This receptor was identified in a woman in her forties with COVID-19, enrolled during active disease. Written as DNA, the CDR3 is TGTGCCAGCAGTCAATCCCCGGGGAATCAGCCCCAGCATTTT. Its protein product is CASSQSPGNQPQHF.